This T cell receptor (beta chain) came from a study of monozygotic twins with inflammatory bowel disease. For each CDR3 protein, TCRdb gives one entry from its re-call of the 5' RACE reads, without DNA. The sample includes approximately 400,000 distinct CDR3 sequences. Comments on this clonotype: Its specificity is not known.

This CDR3 is 11 amino acids long. Per germline, CDR1 SNHLY and CDR2 FYNNEI. Regarding the study as a whole: Diversity of TCRbeta measured by inverse Simpson was lower in IBD patients than in healthy co-twins. Other individuals had fewer clonotypes in common with IBD patients than with healthy twins, especially with disease activity.

The sequencing input was blood. This chain connects TRBV2 to TRBJ1-1. The clonotype comes from a human donor with ulcerative colitis or Crohn's disease, or a healthy co-twin of an affected twin (not recorded which). CDR3 sequence reads: CASSMDTEAFF.